This T cell receptor (beta chain) was observed in a study of CD8 T cells in ankylosing spondylitis. Study conclusions and caveats: CD8+ cells made up the disease-linked clones, which were relatively rare in peripheral blood.

The germline V and J ends were trimmed by 1 base and 2 bases, with 9 bases remaining between them. The CDR3 has 15 residues. Germline V gene lookup returns CDR1 MGHDK and CDR2 SYGVNS. It was by quantitative 5'-RACE with molecular barcodes that TCR beta libraries were made. TCRdb processed the 5' RACE reads anew with MiXCR; each CDR3 protein has one entry. The top ten clones hold 6.8% of a sample with a few hundred thousand distinct CDR3 sequences, approximately 11% of them seen once. This clonotype was recorded at least ten times. Antigen: not known. V gene TRBV25-1 combines with J gene TRBJ2-1; D gene ambiguous. Sequences were obtained from blood, either unsorted or a sorted T cell fraction (not recorded which). The receptor was derived from a male donor with ankylosing spondylitis or in good health (not recorded which). CDR3 sequence (DNA): TGTGCCAGCAGTGAATCGGGCGGCGCCTACAATGAGCAGTTCTTC. It yields the protein CASSESGGAYNEQFF. Full variable domain (outside the CDR3, taken from reference TRBV25-1 and TRBJ2-1): EADIYQTPRYLVIGTGKKITLECSQTMGHDKMYWYQQDPGMELHLIHYSYGVNSTEKGDLSSESTVSRIRTEHFPLTLESARPSHTSQYLCASSESGGAYNEQFFGPGTRLTVL.